This TCR beta chain stems from a study of OX40 agonist ivuxolimab in advanced cancers. Repertoires were generated with immunoSEQ multiplex PCR, while TCRdb's copy carries only in-frame clones and drops some. The table lists 60,000 to 95,000 clones, about 92% of them singletons. The CDR3 length is 13 residues. The germline gives CDR1 LNHDA, CDR2 SQIVND (reference sequence). The germline V and J ends were trimmed by 5 bases and 5 bases, with 12 bases remaining between them. The chain recombines TRBV19 with TRBJ1-1; no reliable D call. This sequence originates from an adult with an advanced solid tumor such as melanoma, head and neck, liver or kidney cancer. The sequences come from CD4+ or CD8+ T cells sorted from blood, collected in a trial of the OX40 agonist ivuxolimab. The CDR3, as DNA: TGTGCCAGTAGTCCTCTGGGGTGGACTGAAGCTTTCTTT. Its translation is CASSPLGWTEAFF.